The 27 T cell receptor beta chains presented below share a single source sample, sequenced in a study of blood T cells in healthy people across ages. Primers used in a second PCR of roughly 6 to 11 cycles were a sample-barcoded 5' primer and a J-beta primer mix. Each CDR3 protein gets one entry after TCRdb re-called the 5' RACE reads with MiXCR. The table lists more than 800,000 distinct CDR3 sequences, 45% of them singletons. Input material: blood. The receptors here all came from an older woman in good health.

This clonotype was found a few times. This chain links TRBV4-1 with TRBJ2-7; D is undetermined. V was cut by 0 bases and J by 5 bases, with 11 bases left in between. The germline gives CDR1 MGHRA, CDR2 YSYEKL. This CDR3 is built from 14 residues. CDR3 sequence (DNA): TGCGCCAGCAGCCAAGAAGGAGATCGTGACGAGCAGTACTTC. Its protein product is CASSQEGDRDEQYF.

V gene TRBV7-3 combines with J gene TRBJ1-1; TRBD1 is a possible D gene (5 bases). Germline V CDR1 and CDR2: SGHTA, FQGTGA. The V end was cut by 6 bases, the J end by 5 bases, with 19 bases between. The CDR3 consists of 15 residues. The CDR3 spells CASSLDSGGGTEAFF. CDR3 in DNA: TGTGCCAGCAGTTTAGACTCGGGGGGAGGAACTGAAGCTTTCTTT. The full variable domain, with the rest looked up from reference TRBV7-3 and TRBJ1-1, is GAGVSQTPSNKVTEKGKYVELRCDPISGHTALYWYRQSLGQGPEFLIYFQGTGAADDSGLPNDRFFAVRPEGSVSTLKIQRTERGDSAVYLCASSLDSGGGTEAFFGQGTRLTVV.

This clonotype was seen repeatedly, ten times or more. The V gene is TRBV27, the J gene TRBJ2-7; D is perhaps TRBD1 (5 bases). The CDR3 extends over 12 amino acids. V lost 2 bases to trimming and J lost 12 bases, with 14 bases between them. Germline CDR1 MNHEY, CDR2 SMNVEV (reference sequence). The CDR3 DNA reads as TGTGCCAGCAGTTTAAAGGGGCCACCGGGGTACTTC. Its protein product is CASSLKGPPGYF.

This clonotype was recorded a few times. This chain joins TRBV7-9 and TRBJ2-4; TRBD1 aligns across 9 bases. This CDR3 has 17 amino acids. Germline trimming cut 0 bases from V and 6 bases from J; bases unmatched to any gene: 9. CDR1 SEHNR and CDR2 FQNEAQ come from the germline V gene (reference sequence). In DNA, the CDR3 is TGTGCCAGCAGCTTAGCTAGGACAGGGGCGGGGAGAAACATTCAGTACTTC. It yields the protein CASSLARTGAGRNIQYF. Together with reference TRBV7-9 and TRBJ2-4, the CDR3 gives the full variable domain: DTGVSQNPRHKITKRGQNVTFRCDPISEHNRLYWYRQTLGQGPEFLTYFQNEAQLEKSRLLSDRFSAERPKGSFSTLEIQRTEQGDSAMYLCASSLARTGAGRNIQYFGAGTRLSVL.

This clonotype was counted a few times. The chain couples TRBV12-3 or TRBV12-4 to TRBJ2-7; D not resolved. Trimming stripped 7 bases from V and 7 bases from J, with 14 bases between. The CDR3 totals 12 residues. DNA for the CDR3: TGTGCCAGCACCTCGGACCGGTTTGAGCAGTACTTC. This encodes CASTSDRFEQYF.

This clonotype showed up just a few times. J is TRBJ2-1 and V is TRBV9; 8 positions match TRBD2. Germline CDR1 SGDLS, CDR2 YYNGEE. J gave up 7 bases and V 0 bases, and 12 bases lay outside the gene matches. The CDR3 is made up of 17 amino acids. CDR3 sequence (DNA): TGTGCCAGCAGCGTAGCTAGGACTAGCCCAGCTCAAAATGAGCAGTTCTTC. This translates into CASSVARTSPAQNEQFF. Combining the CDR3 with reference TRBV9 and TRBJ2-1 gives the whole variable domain DSGVTQTPKHLITATGQRVTLRCSPRSGDLSVYWYQQSLDQGLQFLIQYYNGEERAKGNILERFSAQQFPDLHSELNLSSLELGDSALYFCASSVARTSPAQNEQFFGPGTRLTVL.

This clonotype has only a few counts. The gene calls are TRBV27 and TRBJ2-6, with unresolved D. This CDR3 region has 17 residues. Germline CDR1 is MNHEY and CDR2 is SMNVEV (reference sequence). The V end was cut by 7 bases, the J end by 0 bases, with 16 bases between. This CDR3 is CASTAGFRNSGANVLTF. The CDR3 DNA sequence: TGTGCCAGCACCGCAGGATTCCGCAACTCTGGGGCCAACGTCCTGACTTTC.

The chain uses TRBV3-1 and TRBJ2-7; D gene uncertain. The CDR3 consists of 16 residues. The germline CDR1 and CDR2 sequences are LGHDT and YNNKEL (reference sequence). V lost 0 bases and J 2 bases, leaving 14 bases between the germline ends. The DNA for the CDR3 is TGTGCCAGCAGCCAAGATTTAGGACCGCCGGCCTACGAGCAGTACTTC. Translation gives CASSQDLGPPAYEQYF.

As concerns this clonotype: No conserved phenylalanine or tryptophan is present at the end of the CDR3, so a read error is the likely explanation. The CDR3 is CASSSADVERWYQETQYL. The CDR3 coding sequence is TGTGCCAGCAGTTCCGCCGACGTTGAGCGATGGTACCAAGAGACCCAGTACCTC. The J gene is TRBJ2-5, the V gene TRBV12-3 or TRBV12-4; the D is unclear. The V end was cut by 4 bases, the J end by 0 bases, with 21 bases between. The CDR3 covers 18 residues.

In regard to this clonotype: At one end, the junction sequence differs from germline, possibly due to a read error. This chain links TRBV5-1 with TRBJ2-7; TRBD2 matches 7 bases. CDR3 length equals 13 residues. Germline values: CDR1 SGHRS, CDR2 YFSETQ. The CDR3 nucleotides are TGCGCCGGCAGCTCGGGGGAGGGATACGAGCAGTACTTC. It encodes CAGSSGEGYEQYF.

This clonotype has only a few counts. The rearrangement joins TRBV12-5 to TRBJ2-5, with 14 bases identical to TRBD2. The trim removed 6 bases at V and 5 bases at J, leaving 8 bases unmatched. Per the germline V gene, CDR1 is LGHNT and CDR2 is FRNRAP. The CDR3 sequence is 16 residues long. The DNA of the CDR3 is TGTGCTAGTGGCTCCGGGACTAGCGGGAGTGGGGAGACCCAGTACTTC. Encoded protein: CASGSGTSGSGETQYF.

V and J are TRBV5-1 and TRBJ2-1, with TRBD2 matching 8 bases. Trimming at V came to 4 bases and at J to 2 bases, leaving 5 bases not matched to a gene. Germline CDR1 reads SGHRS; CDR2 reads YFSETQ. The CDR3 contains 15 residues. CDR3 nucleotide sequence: TGCGCCAGCAGCCCTAGCGGGTTCACCTACAATGAGCAGTTCTTC. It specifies CASSPSGFTYNEQFF.

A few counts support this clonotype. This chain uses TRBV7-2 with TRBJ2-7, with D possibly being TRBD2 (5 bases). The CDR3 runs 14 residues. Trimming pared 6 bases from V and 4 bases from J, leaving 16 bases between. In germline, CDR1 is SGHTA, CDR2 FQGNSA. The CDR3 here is CASRMPSRGYEQYF. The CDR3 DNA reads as TGTGCCAGCAGGATGCCGAGCCGGGGTTACGAGCAGTACTTC.

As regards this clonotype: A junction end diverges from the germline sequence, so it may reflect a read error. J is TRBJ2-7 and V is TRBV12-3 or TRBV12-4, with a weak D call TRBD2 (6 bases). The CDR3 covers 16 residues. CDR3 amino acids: CASSFMVSGNSYERYF. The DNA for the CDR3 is TGTGCCAGCAGTTTTATGGTTAGCGGAAACTCCTACGAGCGGTACTTC.

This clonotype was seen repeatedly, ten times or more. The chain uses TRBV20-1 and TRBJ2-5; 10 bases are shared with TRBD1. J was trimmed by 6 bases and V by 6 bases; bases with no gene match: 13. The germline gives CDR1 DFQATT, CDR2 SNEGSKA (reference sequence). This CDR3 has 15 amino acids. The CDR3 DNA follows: TGCAGTGCCCTACCCGGGGGACAGGGGAGAAAGACCCAGTACTTC. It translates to CSALPGGQGRKTQYF.

The CDR3 DNA reads TGTGCCAGCACTACCTCGAGGGATCCCGAGCAGTACTTC. Encoded protein: CASTTSRDPEQYF. The V and J genes are TRBV25-1 and TRBJ2-4; possibly TRBD2 for D (5 bases). The J call may be incorrect, as the DNA end agrees better with TRBJ2-7. Germline values: CDR1 MGHDK, CDR2 SYGVNS. This CDR3 spans 13 amino acids.

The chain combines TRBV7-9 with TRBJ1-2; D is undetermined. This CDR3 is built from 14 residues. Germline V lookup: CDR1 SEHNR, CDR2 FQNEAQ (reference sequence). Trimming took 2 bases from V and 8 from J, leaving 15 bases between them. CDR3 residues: CASSLPGLRIGYTF. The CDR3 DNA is TGTGCCAGCAGCTTACCCGGACTGAGGATAGGCTACACCTTC.

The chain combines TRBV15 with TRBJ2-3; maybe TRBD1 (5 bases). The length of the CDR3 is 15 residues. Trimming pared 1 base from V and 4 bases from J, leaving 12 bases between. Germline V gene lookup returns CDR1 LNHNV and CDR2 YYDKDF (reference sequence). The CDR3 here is CATSRVAGSADTQYF. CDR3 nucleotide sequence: TGTGCCACCAGCAGAGTGGCAGGGTCGGCAGATACGCAGTATTTT.

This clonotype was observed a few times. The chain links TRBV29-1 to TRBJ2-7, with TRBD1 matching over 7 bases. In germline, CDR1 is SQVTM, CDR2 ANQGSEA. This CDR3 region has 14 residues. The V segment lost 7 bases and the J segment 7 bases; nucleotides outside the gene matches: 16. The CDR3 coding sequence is TGCAGCGGTGCCTCCTCGGGACAGATAGGGGAGCAGTACTTC. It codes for CSGASSGQIGEQYF.

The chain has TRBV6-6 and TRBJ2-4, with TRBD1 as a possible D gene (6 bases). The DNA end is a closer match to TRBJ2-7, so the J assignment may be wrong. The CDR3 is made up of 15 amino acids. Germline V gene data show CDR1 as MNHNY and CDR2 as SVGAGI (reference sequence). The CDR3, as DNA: TGTGCCAGCAGTTACACTACTTCAGGGGATGCCGAGCAGTACTTC. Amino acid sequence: CASSYTTSGDAEQYF.

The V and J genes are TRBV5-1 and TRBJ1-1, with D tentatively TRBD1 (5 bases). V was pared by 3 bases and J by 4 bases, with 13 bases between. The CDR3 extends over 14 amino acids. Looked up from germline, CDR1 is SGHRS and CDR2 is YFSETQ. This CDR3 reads CASSYSGLLTEAFF. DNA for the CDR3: TGCGCCAGCAGCTACTCGGGGCTCCTCACTGAAGCTTTCTTT.

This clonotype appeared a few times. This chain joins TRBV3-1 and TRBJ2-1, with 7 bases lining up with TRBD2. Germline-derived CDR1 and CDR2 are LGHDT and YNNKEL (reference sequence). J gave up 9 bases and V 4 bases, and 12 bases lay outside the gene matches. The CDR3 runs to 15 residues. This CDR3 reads CASSPGLHLGVEQFF. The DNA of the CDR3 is TGTGCCAGCAGCCCGGGACTACATCTAGGGGTTGAGCAGTTCTTC.

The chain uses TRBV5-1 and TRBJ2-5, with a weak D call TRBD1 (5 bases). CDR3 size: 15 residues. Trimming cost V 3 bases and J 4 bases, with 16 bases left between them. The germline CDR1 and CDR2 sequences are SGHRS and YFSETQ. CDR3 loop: CASSWARTGVETQYF. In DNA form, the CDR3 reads TGCGCCAGCAGCTGGGCTAGAACAGGAGTAGAGACCCAGTACTTC. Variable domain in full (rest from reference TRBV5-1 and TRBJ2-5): KAGVTQTPRYLIKTRGQQVTLSCSPISGHRSVSWYQQTPGQGLQFLFEYFSETQRNKGNFPGRFSGRQFSNSRSEMNVSTLELGDSALYLCASSWARTGVETQYFGPGTRLLVL.

CDR3 sequence reads: CASSLLGATDYEQYF. The CDR3 nucleotides read TGTGCCAGCAGTTTATTAGGGGCGACGGACTACGAGCAGTACTTC. V and J are TRBV28 and TRBJ2-5; weak D call: TRBD1 (5 bases). The closer fit of TRBJ2-7 to the DNA end suggests the J call may be wrong. The CDR3 is 15 residues long. The V gene's germline CDR1 is MDHEN and CDR2 SYDVKM.

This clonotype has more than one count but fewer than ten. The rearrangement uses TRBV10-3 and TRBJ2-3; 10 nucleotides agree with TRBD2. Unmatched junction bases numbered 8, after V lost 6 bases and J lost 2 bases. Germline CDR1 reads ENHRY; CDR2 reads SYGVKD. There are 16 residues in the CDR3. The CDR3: CAIRTPSGRATDTQYF. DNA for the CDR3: TGTGCCATCAGGACGCCTAGCGGGAGAGCCACAGATACGCAGTATTTT.

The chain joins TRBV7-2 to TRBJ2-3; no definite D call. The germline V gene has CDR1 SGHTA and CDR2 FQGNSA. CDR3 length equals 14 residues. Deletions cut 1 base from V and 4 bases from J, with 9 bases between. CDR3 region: CASSLGALPDTQYF. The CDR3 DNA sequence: TGTGCCAGCAGCTTAGGGGCCCTCCCAGATACGCAGTATTTT.

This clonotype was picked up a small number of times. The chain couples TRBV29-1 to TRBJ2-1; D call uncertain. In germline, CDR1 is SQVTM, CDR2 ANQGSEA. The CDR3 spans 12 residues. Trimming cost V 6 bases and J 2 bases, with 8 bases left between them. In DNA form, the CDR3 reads TGCAGCGTGATCGAGACCTACAATGAGCAGTTCTTC. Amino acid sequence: CSVIETYNEQFF.